Shown below are 16 T cell receptor beta chains from a single sample sequenced in a study of blood T cell repertoires in COVID-19. Sequencing was performed with immunoSEQ multiplex PCR; in TCRdb, only in-frame clones are kept and a portion is missing. The sample consists of approximately 240,000 clones, around 87% of them appearing once. Sequences were obtained from PBMCs or T cells enriched from blood (not recorded which). These receptors came from a woman aged 25 to 39 with acute COVID-19.

The rearrangement joins TRBV28 to TRBJ1-2; a weak D match, TRBD1 (6 bases). Germline lookup yields CDR1 MDHEN and CDR2 SYDVKM. Trimming shortened V by 7 bases and J by 5 bases, and 14 bases separated the two germline ends. CDR3 length equals 13 residues. The CDR3 loop is CASIQQGVYGYTF. The CDR3, as DNA: TGTGCCAGCATACAACAGGGCGTTTATGGCTACACCTTC.

The rearrangement joins TRBV5-4 to TRBJ2-5; TRBD1 matches at 7 bases. The germline CDR1 and CDR2 sequences are SGHNT and YYREEE (reference sequence). This CDR3 has 13 amino acids. The ends lost 5 bases at V and 5 bases at J; junction bases unmatched: 6. CDR3 region: CASSFDRVETQYF. Written as DNA, the CDR3 is TGTGCCAGCAGTTTCGACAGGGTGGAGACCCAGTACTTC.

CDR3 protein: CASTGLSTYEQYF. DNA for the CDR3: TGTGCCAGCACAGGGCTATCAACCTACGAGCAGTACTTC. The chain joins TRBV6-5 to TRBJ2-7, with D tentatively TRBD1 (5 bases). V gave up 7 bases and J gave up 2 bases, with 12 bases separating them. CDR3 length: 13 residues. Germline-derived CDR1 and CDR2 are MNHEY and SVGAGI.

CDR3 DNA sequence: TGTGCCAGCAGTCAACGCGGAGATACGCAGTATTTT. It encodes CASSQRGDTQYF. The chain carries TRBV12-3 or TRBV12-4 and TRBJ2-3; D remains unclear. The CDR3 totals 12 residues. With 5 bases removed from V and 5 bases from J, the gap between germline ends came to 8 bases.

J is TRBJ2-3 and V is TRBV5-4; TRBD2 is a possible D gene (5 bases). Germline V CDR1 and CDR2: SGHNT, YYREEE (reference sequence). The CDR3 covers 13 residues. V was shortened by 4 bases and J by 5 bases, with 11 bases between the two germline ends. The CDR3: CASSPDWGDTQYF. DNA for the CDR3: TGTGCCAGCAGCCCGGACTGGGGAGATACGCAGTATTTT.

V usage is TRBV27 and J usage is TRBJ2-1, with TRBD1 identical over 8 bases. CDR1 MNHEY and CDR2 SMNVEV come from the germline V gene (reference sequence). V lost 6 bases and J lost 3; bases outside the gene matches: 4. This CDR3 has 14 amino acids. This CDR3 is CASSPGTGYNEQFF. The CDR3 nucleotides read TGTGCCAGCAGCCCCGGGACAGGCTACAATGAGCAGTTCTTC.

The J gene is TRBJ1-4, the V gene TRBV6-1; TRBD1 is a possible D gene (5 bases). Between the trimmed V and J ends, which lost 4 bases and 4 bases, there was a span of 16 bases. This CDR3 has 16 residues. Germline lookup yields CDR1 MNHNS and CDR2 SASEGT. The CDR3 is CASSAGLQRGNEKLFF. Written as DNA, the CDR3 is TGTGCCAGCAGTGCGGGCCTCCAAAGGGGTAATGAAAAACTGTTTTTT.

This clone came up many times. The CDR3 bases are TGTGCCAGCAGCACACAGGAGACCGGGGAGCTGTTTTTT. It encodes CASSTQETGELFF. This chain links TRBV7-8 with TRBJ2-2, with D tentatively TRBD1 (5 bases). Per the germline V gene, CDR1 is SGHVS and CDR2 is FQNEAQ. CDR3 length: 13 residues. Trimming cost V 5 bases and J 5 bases, with 9 bases left between them.

The chain employs TRBV18 and TRBJ2-1, with D unclear. Trimming stripped 1 base from V and 0 bases from J, with 10 bases between. The CDR3 totals 16 residues. Looked up from germline, CDR1 is KGHSH and CDR2 is LQKENI. This CDR3 is CASSPLDSSSYNEQFF. For the CDR3, the DNA is TGTGCCAGCTCACCACTTGACTCGAGCTCCTACAATGAGCAGTTCTTC.

The CDR3 bases are TGCGCCAGCAGCCAGCAGCGCCGGCCAGGGGGCGCTTGGAATGGCTACACCTTC. Amino acid sequence: CASSQQRRPGGAWNGYTF. The chain carries TRBV4-1 and TRBJ1-2; TRBD1 aligns across 8 bases. V gave up 3 bases and J gave up 6 bases; unmatched junction bases: 18. Germline V gene lookup returns CDR1 MGHRA and CDR2 YSYEKL. The CDR3 contains 18 residues.

V usage is TRBV5-1 and J usage is TRBJ1-5, with D perhaps TRBD1 (5 bases). The V and J ends lost 4 bases and 0 bases respectively, with 11 bases between them. The CDR3 loop spans 15 amino acids. Germline V lookup: CDR1 SGHRS, CDR2 YFSETQ. The CDR3 nucleotides read TGCGCCAGCAGCGATGGACACTATAGCAATCAGCCCCAGCATTTT. This translates into CASSDGHYSNQPQHF.

The V and J genes are TRBV28 and TRBJ2-1; D remains unclear. This CDR3 has 17 amino acids. Deletions cut 3 bases from V and 0 bases from J, with 15 bases between. The germline CDR1 and CDR2 sequences are MDHEN and SYDVKM. For the CDR3, the DNA is TGTGCCAGCAGTTTTTATGAGTTGAGATCCTCCTACAATGAGCAGTTCTTC. Protein: CASSFYELRSSYNEQFF.

Here the CDR3 DNA reads TGTGCCAGCAGTTTCGTAGGGGCTCGGGGGGCTTTCTTT. It is translated as CASSFVGARGAFF. The chain carries TRBV28 and TRBJ1-1, with D perhaps TRBD1 (5 bases). The V end lost 3 bases, the J end lost 11 bases, and 16 bases lay between the germline ends. This CDR3 has 13 amino acids. Germline CDR1 is MDHEN and CDR2 is SYDVKM.

The chain uses TRBV18 and TRBJ2-7; D is possibly TRBD1 (7 bases). Trimming took 2 bases from V and 2 from J, leaving 13 bases between them. The CDR3 sequence is 15 residues long. Germline V lookup: CDR1 KGHSH, CDR2 LQKENI. The CDR3 DNA reads as TGTGCCAGCTCACCAGTGGGGGGACAGACCTACGAGCAGTACTTC. Translated: CASSPVGGQTYEQYF.

This clone was observed a single time. The chain employs TRBV18 and TRBJ2-7; D unclear. The CDR3 has 16 residues. Trimming took off 0 bases at V and 0 bases at J, with 12 bases between the two ends. The germline V gene encodes CDR1 KGHSH and CDR2 LQKENI. CDR3 in DNA: TGTGCCAGCTCACCACCGAACAGATATTCCTCCTACGAGCAGTACTTC. Translated: CASSPPNRYSSYEQYF.

This clone was counted a single time. V and J are TRBV6-1 and TRBJ1-1; perhaps TRBD1 as D (5 bases). The CDR3 spans 14 residues. The ends were cut back, 2 bases at V and 6 bases at J, with 13 bases in the middle. In germline, CDR1 is MNHNS, CDR2 SASEGT. CDR3: CASSELRGGAEAFF. Written as DNA, the CDR3 is TGTGCCAGCAGTGAATTGCGGGGCGGTGCTGAAGCTTTCTTT.